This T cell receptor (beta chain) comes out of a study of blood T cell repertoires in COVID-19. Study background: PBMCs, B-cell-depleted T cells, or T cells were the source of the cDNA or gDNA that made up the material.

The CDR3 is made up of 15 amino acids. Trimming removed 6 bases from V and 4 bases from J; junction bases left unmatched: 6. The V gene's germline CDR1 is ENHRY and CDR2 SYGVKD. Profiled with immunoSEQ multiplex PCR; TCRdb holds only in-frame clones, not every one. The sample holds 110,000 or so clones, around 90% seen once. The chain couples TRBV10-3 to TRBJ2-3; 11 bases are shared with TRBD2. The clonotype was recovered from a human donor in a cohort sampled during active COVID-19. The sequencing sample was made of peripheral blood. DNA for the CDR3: TGTGCCATCAGGGGGGGGACTAGCGGATCAGATACGCAGTATTTT. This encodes CAIRGGTSGSDTQYF.